This paragraph covers one T cell receptor (beta chain) sequence. This entry comes from a study of blood T cell repertoires in COVID-19. Trimming removed 2 bases at V and 7 bases at J, with 5 bases between. CDR3 length: 11 amino acids. The V gene's germline CDR1 is MNHEY and CDR2 SVGEGT. Here immunoSEQ multiplex PCR was the method, and the copy in TCRdb shows in-frame clones only, minus some. The table shows 130,000 or so clones, with 80% occurring only once. The sample comprised peripheral blood. The chain recombines TRBV6-2 or TRBV6-3 with TRBJ1-2, with no clear D. The source of this sequence is a human donor in a cohort sampled during active COVID-19. CDR3 in amino acids: CASSYGSGYTF. CDR3 DNA sequence: TGTGCCAGCAGTTACGGCTCTGGCTACACCTTC.